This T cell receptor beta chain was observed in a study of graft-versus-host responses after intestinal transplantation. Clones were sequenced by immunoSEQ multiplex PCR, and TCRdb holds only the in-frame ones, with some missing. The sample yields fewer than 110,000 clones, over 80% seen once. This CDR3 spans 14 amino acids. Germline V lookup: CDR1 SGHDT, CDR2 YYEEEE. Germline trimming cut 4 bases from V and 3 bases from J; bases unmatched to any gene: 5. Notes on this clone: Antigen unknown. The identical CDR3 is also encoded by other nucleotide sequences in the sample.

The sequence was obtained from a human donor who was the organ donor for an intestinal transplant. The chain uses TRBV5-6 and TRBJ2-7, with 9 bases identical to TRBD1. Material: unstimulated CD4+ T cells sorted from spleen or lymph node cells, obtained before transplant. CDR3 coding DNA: TGTGCCAGCAGCCCGGGACAGGGATTCTACGAGCAGTACTTC. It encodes CASSPGQGFYEQYF.